This TCR beta chain derives from a study of human T cells and chemical hapten exposure. Overall study context: Across the whole study, which lasted 20 to 30 weeks, patients were given diphenylcyclopropenone on the scalp once a week.

Notes on the study in general: Patch test score was positively correlated with the counts of TCRs that had expanded at PT1.

MiXCR was run by TCRdb on the RACE reads, yielding one entry per CDR3 protein. The table has about 380,000 distinct CDR3 sequences, roughly 4.8% seen once. With 4 bases removed from V and 2 bases from J, the gap between germline ends came to 17 bases. Germline V gene data show CDR1 as SGHVS and CDR2 as FNYEAQ. This CDR3 is 16 amino acids long. This sample's time point: patch test 1, 2 weeks after DPC sensitization. The sample's treatment: therapeutic diphenylcyclopropenone sensitization with weekly scalp DPC. Blood draws came first, before each patch test. Total RNA extraction was carried out from unfractionated whole blood. The table lists this clonotype with a few counts. What it recognizes is unknown.

The clonotype comes from a woman aged 50 to 60 with alopecia areata. Some clones in this sample may be carry-over from other donors' samples. Specimen: whole blood, collected in connection with sensitization to the hapten diphenylcyclopropenone (DPC). V usage is TRBV7-6 and J usage is TRBJ2-5, with a tentative D call TRBD2 (6 bases). The chain's CDR3 is CASSSPWTGEQETQYF. In DNA form, the CDR3 reads TGTGCCAGCAGCTCCCCCTGGACGGGGGAACAAGAGACCCAGTACTTC.